Detailed here is one T cell receptor (beta chain). The assay was immunoSEQ multiplex PCR, and TCRdb's table has in-frame clones only and misses some. The data contain 190,000 or so clones, roughly 90% of them singletons. This sample was taken from a study of blood T cell repertoires in COVID-19. The CDR3 has 13 amino acids. The V end lost 3 bases, the J end lost 2 bases, and 8 bases lay between the germline ends. Germline lookup yields CDR1 SGHTA and CDR2 FQGNSA. This sequence originates from an older woman with acute or convalescent COVID-19. This chain connects TRBV7-2 to TRBJ2-7; D remains unclear. Sequencing was carried out using peripheral blood. The CDR3 nucleotides read TGTGCCAGCAGCTTCCCAGGAACCTACGAGCAGTACTTC. Amino acid sequence: CASSFPGTYEQYF. Combining the CDR3 with reference TRBV7-2 and TRBJ2-7 gives the whole variable domain GAGVSQSPSNKVTEKGKDVELRCDPISGHTALYWYRQSLGQGLEFLIYFQGNSAPDKSGLPSDRFSAERTGGSVSTLTIQRTQQEDSAVYLCASSFPGTYEQYFGPGTRLTVT.